Each of the 28 T cell receptor beta chains below was sequenced from the same sample in a study of T cells in Graves' hyperthyroidism and ophthalmopathy. TCR beta CDR3 region amplification was performed from RNA transcripts. The HTBI primer set drove a first-round RT-PCR of the TCR CDR3. TCRdb ran MiXCR on the multiplex PCR reads and lists one entry per CDR3 protein. The table lists around 300,000 distinct CDR3 sequences, less than 30% of them singletons. The specimen sequenced was blood. The receptors derive from a middle-aged man with Graves' hyperthyroidism that later progressed to Graves' ophthalmopathy.

This clonotype has a count of ten or more. V and J are TRBV28 and TRBJ1-2, with 8 bases aligning to TRBD1. Per the germline V gene, CDR1 is MDHEN and CDR2 is SYDVKM. V lost 3 bases, J lost 1 base, and 7 bases stayed unmatched. This CDR3 has 16 residues. CDR3 sequence (DNA): TGTGCCAGCAGTTTTATCCAGGGGGCGGGTAACTATGGCTACACCTTC. Translation gives CASSFIQGAGNYGYTF.

Ten or more counts support this clonotype. The CDR3 nucleotides are TGCGCCAGCAGCTTCGGACTAGGCTCCTACAATGAGCAGTTCTTC. As protein: CASSFGLGSYNEQFF. The chain couples TRBV5-1 to TRBJ2-1; TRBD2 aligns across 7 bases. The CDR3 sequence is 15 residues long. Germline V CDR1 and CDR2: SGHRS, YFSETQ. V dropped 2 bases and J dropped 0; count of bases not matched to a gene: 2.

The rearrangement joins TRBV6-2 or TRBV6-3 to TRBJ2-7; a possible D gene is TRBD1 (6 bases). Germline loops: CDR1 MNHEY, CDR2 SVGEGT. The CDR3 spans 18 residues. V was trimmed by 7 bases and J by 3 bases, leaving 28 bases between them. The CDR3 DNA follows: TGTGCCAGCAAGAGGTGGAGAGGGGGAGACAGCCTTGACTACGAGCAGTACTTC. Amino acid sequence: CASKRWRGGDSLDYEQYF.

This clonotype occurred many times. The J gene is TRBJ2-7, the V gene TRBV4-1, with 13 bases aligning to TRBD2. CDR1 is MGHRA, CDR2 YSYEKL, per germline. There are 18 residues in the CDR3. V shed 4 bases, J shed 3 bases, and the junction held 12 bases outside the gene matches. CDR3 sequence reads: CASSPRGRGTSGVYEQYF. The CDR3 DNA reads as TGCGCCAGCAGCCCCCGGGGACGAGGGACTAGCGGGGTCTACGAGCAGTACTTC.

This clonotype has ten or more counts. The rearrangement joins TRBV7-2 to TRBJ2-2; D is unclear. V lost 0 bases to trimming and J lost 1 base, with 6 bases between them. The CDR3 covers 15 residues. Germline V gene sequence: CDR1 SGHTA, CDR2 FQGNSA. CDR3 sequence reads: CASSLARQNTGELFF. The CDR3 DNA reads TGTGCCAGCAGCTTAGCCCGGCAGAACACCGGGGAGCTGTTTTTT. Filled out from reference TRBV7-2 and TRBJ2-2, the complete variable domain reads GAGVSQSPSNKVTEKGKDVELRCDPISGHTALYWYRQSLGQGLEFLIYFQGNSAPDKSGLPSDRFSAERTGGSVSTLTIQRTQQEDSAVYLCASSLARQNTGELFFGEGSRLTVL.

This clonotype was counted at least ten times. This rearrangement joins TRBV3-1 to TRBJ1-2, with D possibly TRBD1 on 6 matching bases. Trimming cost V 4 bases and J 8 bases, with 26 bases left between them. The germline gives CDR1 LGHDT, CDR2 YNNKEL (reference sequence). The CDR3 consists of 17 residues. CDR3 sequence: CASSRQVGQQTYGGYTF. In nucleotides, the CDR3 is TGTGCCAGCAGCCGTCAGGTAGGACAGCAAACCTATGGAGGCTACACCTTC. Full variable domain (rest looked up from reference TRBV3-1 and TRBJ1-2): DTAVSQTPKYLVTQMGNDKSIKCEQNLGHDTMYWYKQDSKKFLKIMFSYNNKELIINETVPNRFSPKSPDKAHLNLHINSLELGDSAVYFCASSRQVGQQTYGGYTFGSGTRLTVV.

This clonotype came up many times. The chain couples TRBV6-2 or TRBV6-3 to TRBJ1-1; D is ambiguous. V was shortened by 0 bases and J by 0 bases, with 23 bases between the two germline ends. CDR1 and CDR2 from the germline V gene are MNHEY and SVGEGT. The CDR3 totals 20 residues. The CDR3 bases are TGTGCCAGCAGTTACTCGTTGTTCCCGATCAGGAATCTTATGAACACTGAAGCTTTCTTT. Translated, it gives CASSYSLFPIRNLMNTEAFF.

The CDR3 here is CASSRPGQGLYEQYF. The CDR3 region has the DNA TGTGCCAGCAGTAGACCGGGACAGGGCCTCTACGAGCAGTACTTC. The chain combines TRBV28 with TRBJ2-7, with TRBD1 matching over 9 bases. The CDR3 is 15 amino acids. J lost 3 bases, V lost 5 bases, and 8 bases had no gene match. Germline V gene lookup returns CDR1 MDHEN and CDR2 SYDVKM.

The genes are TRBV12-3 or TRBV12-4 and TRBJ2-7; 13 bases align to TRBD2. The CDR3 extends over 18 amino acids. The J segment lost 6 bases and the V segment lost 4 bases, leaving 15 bases of the junction unmatched. CDR3 sequence: CASSSLGLAGVKGREQYF. The CDR3 bases are TGTGCCAGCAGTTCATTAGGACTAGCGGGAGTTAAAGGGCGCGAGCAGTACTTC.

This clonotype has a count of ten or more. This sequence joins TRBV5-1 and TRBJ2-7; D remains unclear. Trimming left V 3 bases short and J 7 bases short, with 20 bases between. The CDR3 has 15 amino acids. CDR1 and CDR2 from the germline V gene are SGHRS and YFSETQ. CDR3 in amino acids: CASSSEVLMIGEQYF. As DNA, the CDR3 is TGCGCCAGCAGCTCCGAGGTCCTTATGATAGGGGAGCAGTACTTC.

This clonotype was recorded many times. The chain recombines TRBV20-1 with TRBJ2-2; 10 positions match TRBD1. This CDR3 comprises 15 residues. Unmatched junction bases numbered 8, after V lost 6 bases and J lost 4 bases. Germline V CDR1 and CDR2: DFQATT, SNEGSKA (reference sequence). The CDR3 loop reads CSAHRQGAGTGELFF. The CDR3 region has the DNA TGCAGTGCCCACAGACAGGGGGCGGGCACCGGGGAGCTGTTTTTT.

The chain combines TRBV7-2 with TRBJ2-7; tentatively, D is TRBD1 or TRBD2 (6 bases each). CDR1 is SGHTA, CDR2 FQGNSA, per germline. The V and J ends lost 0 bases and 6 bases respectively, with 12 bases between them. CDR3 length: 14 residues. The CDR3 reads CASSLALGGGEQYF. CDR3 coding DNA: TGTGCCAGCAGCTTAGCGTTGGGGGGCGGCGAGCAGTACTTC.

This clonotype was counted many times. The rearrangement joins TRBV24-1 to TRBJ2-2; D not certain. Germline lookup yields CDR1 KGHDR and CDR2 SFDVKD. CDR3 length: 12 residues. V was pared by 5 bases and J by 3 bases, with 3 bases between. The DNA of the CDR3 is TGTGCCACCAGTGGCTACACCGGGGAGCTGTTTTTT. It encodes CATSGYTGELFF.

The V call is TRBV6-2 or TRBV6-3, the J call TRBJ2-5; a weak D match, TRBD1 (6 bases). The V end lost 5 bases, the J end lost 2 bases, and 15 bases lay between the germline ends. The germline V gene has CDR1 MNHEY and CDR2 SVGEGT. The CDR3 loop spans 15 amino acids. This CDR3 is CASSLSGTPQETQYF. The CDR3 nucleotides read TGTGCCAGCAGTCTATCCGGGACACCACAAGAGACCCAGTACTTC.

The chain has TRBV20-1 and TRBJ1-3; no clear D. Germline loops: CDR1 DFQATT, CDR2 SNEGSKA (reference sequence). The CDR3 is made up of 13 amino acids. V lost 6 bases to trimming and J lost 4 bases, with 13 bases between them. The CDR3 loop is CSAEQEAGNTIYF. CDR3 in DNA: TGCAGTGCGGAACAAGAGGCCGGAAACACCATATATTTT.

This clonotype has a count of ten or more. The chain is built from TRBV27 and TRBJ1-1, with a possible D match to TRBD1 (5 bases). The V and J ends lost 0 bases and 7 bases respectively, with 12 bases between them. Germline loops: CDR1 MNHEY, CDR2 SMNVEV (reference sequence). CDR3 length: 14 residues. This CDR3 is CASSLSGTRIEAFF. Here the CDR3 DNA reads TGTGCCAGCAGTTTATCGGGGACTCGGATTGAAGCTTTCTTT.

The genes are TRBV2 and TRBJ1-5; no clear D. Germline lookup yields CDR1 SNHLY and CDR2 FYNNEI. V gave up 6 bases and J gave up 0 bases, with 9 bases separating them. CDR3 length: 14 residues. The CDR3: CASSRGVSNQPQHF. The CDR3 bases are TGTGCCAGCAGCCGTGGGGTTAGCAATCAGCCCCAGCATTTT.

At least ten counts were recorded for this clonotype. V is TRBV24-1 and J is TRBJ2-7; 7 bases are a match to TRBD1. Germline-derived CDR1 and CDR2 are KGHDR and SFDVKD. This CDR3 comprises 15 residues. Germline trimming cut 5 bases from V and 0 bases from J; bases unmatched to any gene: 6. The DNA for the CDR3 is TGTGCCACCAGTGCCCCGACAGGGACCTCCTACGAGCAGTACTTC. It specifies CATSAPTGTSYEQYF.

This clonotype was recorded many times. The chain uses TRBV12-3 or TRBV12-4 and TRBJ1-1, with a possible D match to TRBD1 (5 bases). There are 14 residues in the CDR3. Deletions cut 7 bases from V and 1 base from J, with 13 bases between. CDR3 nucleotide sequence: TGTGCCAGCACATACGACAGAAGGAACACTGAAGCTTTCTTT. It specifies CASTYDRRNTEAFF.

This clonotype was recorded many times. The rearrangement uses TRBV6-1 and TRBJ2-7; D possibly matches TRBD1 or TRBD2 (5 bases each). This CDR3 has 15 amino acids. CDR1 and CDR2 from the germline V gene are MNHNS and SASEGT. Trimming shortened V by 2 bases and J by 5 bases, and 16 bases separated the two germline ends. The CDR3 loop reads CASSERDLGVHEQYF. In nucleotides, the CDR3 is TGTGCCAGCAGTGAAAGGGACCTAGGGGTCCACGAGCAGTACTTC.

This clonotype was recorded at least ten times. J is TRBJ2-2 and V is TRBV20-1; TRBD1 or TRBD2 may be the D gene (6 bases each). Germline V CDR1 and CDR2: DFQATT, SNEGSKA (reference sequence). CDR3 length: 15 residues. Trimming took 6 bases from V and 7 from J, leaving 21 bases between them. CDR3 DNA sequence: TGCAGTGCACATGAGGAGGGGGATATGGGCGGGGAGCTGTTTTTT. Translation gives CSAHEEGDMGGELFF.

This clonotype appeared once. J is TRBJ2-7 and V is TRBV6-5, with 11 bases aligning to TRBD1. Trimming cost V 0 bases and J 5 bases; bases outside gene matches: 3. The CDR3 length is 15 residues. CDR1 and CDR2 (germline): MNHEY, SVGAGI. The CDR3 nucleotides are TGTGCCAGCAGTTACTCGTGGGGACAGGGGGACGAGCAGTACTTC. It codes for CASSYSWGQGDEQYF.

This clonotype was recorded a few times. In DNA, the CDR3 is TGTGCCATCTACAGCGGGAGAGTAGCCAAAAACATTCAGTACTTC. It encodes CAIYSGRVAKNIQYF. J is TRBJ2-4 and V is TRBV10-3, with 8 bases aligning to TRBD2. V lost 8 bases and J lost 0; bases outside the gene matches: 6. Germline lookup yields CDR1 ENHRY and CDR2 SYGVKD. This CDR3 comprises 15 residues.

This clonotype was detected ten times or more. The chain employs TRBV6-5 and TRBJ2-7, with D perhaps matching TRBD1 (6 bases). Trimming took off 2 bases at V and 2 bases at J, with 10 bases between the two ends. CDR3 size: 14 residues. The V gene's germline CDR1 is MNHEY and CDR2 SVGAGI. The CDR3 protein is CASSYNDRTYEQYF. CDR3 DNA sequence: TGTGCCAGCAGTTACAACGACAGGACCTACGAGCAGTACTTC.

V usage is TRBV2 and J usage is TRBJ1-3; D gene uncertain. This CDR3 is built from 13 residues. V shed 6 bases and J shed 0 bases, with 6 bases lying between them. CDR1 is SNHLY, CDR2 FYNNEI, per germline. The CDR3 DNA follows: TGTGCCAGCAGCGTGGACTCTGGAAACACCATATATTTT. This codes for CASSVDSGNTIYF.

The chain is built from TRBV28 and TRBJ2-7; D is unclear. This CDR3 region has 14 residues. Germline assignment: CDR1 MDHEN and CDR2 SYDVKM. V was cut by 1 base and J by 3 bases, with 10 bases left in between. The CDR3 sequence is CASSLSAPDYEQYF. In DNA, the CDR3 is TGTGCCAGCAGTTTATCCGCCCCAGACTACGAGCAGTACTTC.

This clonotype showed up many times. The chain couples TRBV4-1 to TRBJ1-1; no definite D call. V lost 4 bases to trimming and J lost 3 bases, with 9 bases between them. There are 13 residues in the CDR3. The V gene's germline CDR1 is MGHRA and CDR2 YSYEKL. The DNA of the CDR3 is TGCGCCAGCAGCCCAGACGTTTACACTGAAGCTTTCTTT. Translating it yields CASSPDVYTEAFF.

This clonotype was seen at least ten times. J is TRBJ1-1 and V is TRBV10-3; D might be TRBD1 (6 bases). The CDR3 sequence is 14 residues long. Germline CDR1 is ENHRY and CDR2 is SYGVKD. The V end was cut by 2 bases, the J end by 4 bases, with 11 bases between. In DNA, the CDR3 is TGTGCCATCAGTGAGGCCCGGGACACCACTGAAGCTTTCTTT. It is translated as CAISEARDTTEAFF.